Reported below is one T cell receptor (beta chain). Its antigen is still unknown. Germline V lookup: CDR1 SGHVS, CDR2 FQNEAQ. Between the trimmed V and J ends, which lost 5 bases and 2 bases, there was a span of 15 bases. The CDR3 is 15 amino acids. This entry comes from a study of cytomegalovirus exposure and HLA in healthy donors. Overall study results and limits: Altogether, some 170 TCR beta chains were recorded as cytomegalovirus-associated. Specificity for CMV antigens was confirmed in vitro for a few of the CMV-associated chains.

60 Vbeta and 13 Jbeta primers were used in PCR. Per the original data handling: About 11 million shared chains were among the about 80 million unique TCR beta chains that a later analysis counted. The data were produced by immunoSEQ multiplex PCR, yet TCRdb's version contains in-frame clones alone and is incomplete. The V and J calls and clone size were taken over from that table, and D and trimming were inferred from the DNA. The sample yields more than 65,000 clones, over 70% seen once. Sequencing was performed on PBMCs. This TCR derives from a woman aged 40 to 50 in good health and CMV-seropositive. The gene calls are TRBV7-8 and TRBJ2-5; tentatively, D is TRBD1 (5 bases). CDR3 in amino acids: CASSPRTRGQETQYF. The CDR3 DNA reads TGTGCCAGCAGCCCCCGGACAAGGGGACAAGAGACCCAGTACTTC.